The entry that follows covers one TCR beta chain sequence. The entry originates in a study of blood T cell repertoires in COVID-19. Study background: PBMCs, B-cell-depleted T cells, or T cells were the source of the cDNA or gDNA that made up the material.

The assay was immunoSEQ multiplex PCR, and TCRdb's table has in-frame clones only and misses some. This sample carries 100,000 to 150,000 clones, about 89% of them seen once, and the ten largest clones take roughly an eighth. Per germline, CDR1 LNHDA and CDR2 SQIVND (reference sequence). V was clipped by 6 bases and J by 10 bases; unmatched bases: 17. CDR3 length: 15 amino acids. The V and J genes are TRBV19 and TRBJ1-1; 7 bases fit TRBD1. Sequenced input: peripheral blood. The sequence was collected from a woman aged 70-85 years with COVID-19, enrolled during active disease. This CDR3 reads CASRADRYLLTGAFF. CDR3 bases: TGTGCCAGTAGGGCGGACAGGTACCTTTTAACGGGAGCTTTCTTT.